The source of this T cell receptor (beta chain) is a study of PD-1 blockade in classical Hodgkin lymphoma. This clone was observed once. Produced via immunoSEQ multiplex PCR; TCRdb's table is partial and in-frame only. There are some 10,000 clones in the sample; around 84% occur only once, and more than 30% lies in the top ten. Relapse after autologous stem cell transplantation occurred in every patient, and brentuximab vedotin exposure varied. The clonotype comes from a human donor with classical Hodgkin lymphoma. This specimen consisted of peripheral blood mononuclear cells (PBMCs), obtained at baseline.

This chain's CDR3 is CASSSWTGVVSGANVLTF. For the CDR3, the DNA is TGTGCCAGCAGTTCCTGGACAGGGGTCGTCTCTGGGGCCAACGTCCTGACTTTC. J is TRBJ2-6 and V is TRBV28; the match to TRBD1 covers 9 bases. This CDR3 has 18 amino acids. V lost 4 bases to trimming and J lost 0 bases; unmatched junction nucleotides: 7. Germline CDR1 is MDHEN and CDR2 is SYDVKM.